The entry below describes one T cell receptor beta chain. Its antigen remains unknown. Profiling relied on immunoSEQ multiplex PCR, and the TCRdb table lists in-frame clones only, not all of them. Seen here are under 95,000 clones, over 75% observed once, and the top ten hold roughly 9.8%. The data belong to a study of T cells in localized non-small cell lung cancer. Study-level points and caveats: Appearance in adjacent lung was seen for a median about 60 of the top 100 tumor clones.

Losses at the gene ends were 5 bases for V and 4 bases for J; bases not matched to a gene: 5. The germline gives CDR1 MNHEY, CDR2 SMNVEV (reference sequence). The CDR3 runs to 15 residues. This chain joins TRBV27 and TRBJ2-7, with 13 bases matching TRBD2. The sequence came from a female donor at least 60 years old with stage I lung adenocarcinoma. Sequencing was performed on peripheral blood, taken before any cancer treatment. CDR3 DNA sequence: TGTGCCAGCAGTCAGACTAGCGGGAGGTTGTACGAGCAGTACTTC. Its protein product is CASSQTSGRLYEQYF.